This TCR beta chain was recovered during a study of CXCR3-negative and CXCR3-positive naive CD8 T cells. Study-wide context: About 135 million TRB reads in total, about 1.5 +/- 0.3 million per library. Study conclusions and caveats: Fresh PBMCs served for most assays, and CXCR3 expression fell partially after cryopreservation. CXCR3-negative and CXCR3-positive naive cells shared comparable TRBV-TRBJ usage, but memory cells did not.

The CDR3 contains 18 residues. Germline V lookup: CDR1 LNHDA, CDR2 SQIVND (reference sequence). In the case of this clonotype: Its antigen remains unidentified.

Those CD8+ T cells considered naive were CD45RO-CCR7+CD27+CD95-. The libraries of TRB cDNA were prepared using 5' RACE with UMI labels. TCRdb reprocessed the 5' RACE reads and stores each CDR3 protein as one record, lacking DNA. The sample data list 5,500 to 8,000 distinct CDR3 sequences. The gene calls are TRBV19 and TRBJ1-5; TCRdb calls TRBD1, which cannot be checked without DNA. This receptor was taken from a human donor in good health. Some clones in this sample may be carry-over from other donors' samples. The sample was naive CXCR3- CD8+ T cells from blood. Subset: CD45RO-CCR7+CD27+CD95- naive CD8+ T cells lacking CXCR3 (TNR3-). CDR3 protein: CASNPTGTGYYSNQPQHF. Drawing the rest from reference TRBV19 and TRBJ1-5, the complete variable domain is DGGITQSPKYLFRKEGQNVTLSCEQNLNHDAMYWYRQDPGQGLRLIYYSQIVNDFQKGDIAEGYSVSREKKESFPLTVTSAQKNPTAFYLCASNPTGTGYYSNQPQHFGDGTRLSIL.